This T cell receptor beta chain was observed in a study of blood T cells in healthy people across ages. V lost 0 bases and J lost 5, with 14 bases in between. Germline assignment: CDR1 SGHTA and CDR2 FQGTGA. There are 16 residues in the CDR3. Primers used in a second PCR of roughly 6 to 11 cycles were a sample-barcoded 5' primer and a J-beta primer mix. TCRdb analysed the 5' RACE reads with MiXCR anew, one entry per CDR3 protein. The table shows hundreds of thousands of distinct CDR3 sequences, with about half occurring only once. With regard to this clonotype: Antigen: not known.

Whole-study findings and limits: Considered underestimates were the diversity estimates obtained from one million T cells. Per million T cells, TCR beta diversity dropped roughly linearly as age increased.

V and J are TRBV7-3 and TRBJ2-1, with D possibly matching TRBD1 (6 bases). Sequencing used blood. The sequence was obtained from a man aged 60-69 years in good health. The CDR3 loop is CASSLTPGVRHNEQFF. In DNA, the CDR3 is TGTGCCAGCAGCTTAACCCCAGGGGTGAGGCACAATGAGCAGTTCTTC.